A single sample gave rise to the 8 T cell receptor beta chains below, sequenced in a study of blood T cell repertoires in COVID-19. The data were produced by immunoSEQ multiplex PCR, yet TCRdb's version contains in-frame clones alone and is incomplete. Of some 60,000 clones listed, around four fifths are singletons. The material sequenced was peripheral blood. All receptors derive from a human donor in a cohort sampled during active COVID-19.

J is TRBJ2-2 and V is TRBV6-4, with D possibly matching TRBD2 (7 bases). V was shortened by 5 bases and J by 5 bases, with 18 bases between the two germline ends. The CDR3 spans 16 residues. Germline lookup yields CDR1 MRHNA and CDR2 SNTAGT. CDR3 nucleotides: TGTGCCAGCAGTTCTCCTTTGCGGGGGCAAACCGGGGAGCTGTTTTTT. It encodes CASSSPLRGQTGELFF.

In DNA, the CDR3 is TGTGCCAGCAGCCAAGAAGGCAGCGGTGTGCGCGATACGCAGTATTTT. As protein: CASSQEGSGVRDTQYF. This rearrangement joins TRBV4-2 to TRBJ2-3; tentative D call: TRBD2 (5 bases). V lost 0 bases and J 6 bases, leaving 16 bases between the germline ends. Germline values: CDR1 LGHNA, CDR2 YNFKEQ. The CDR3 is made up of 16 amino acids.

The genes are TRBV2 and TRBJ2-6; D might be TRBD1 (6 bases). The CDR3 sequence is 17 residues long. The germline V gene encodes CDR1 SNHLY and CDR2 FYNNEI. V lost 6 bases and J lost 4, with 19 bases in between. Here the CDR3 DNA reads TGTGCCAGCAGGGCGGACAGCGCAAGATCCGGGGCCAACGTCCTGACTTTC. This translates into CASRADSARSGANVLTF.

The chain has TRBV29-1 and TRBJ1-2; no definite D call. V gave up 1 base and J gave up 0 bases, with 6 bases separating them. The CDR3 extends over 13 amino acids. Germline V gene lookup returns CDR1 SQVTM and CDR2 ANQGSEA. CDR3 sequence reads: CSVEVVANYGYTF. In DNA, the CDR3 is TGCAGCGTTGAAGTTGTAGCTAACTATGGCTACACCTTC.

The chain is built from TRBV4-2 and TRBJ2-7, with D maybe TRBD1 (5 bases). V was clipped by 3 bases and J by 7 bases, with 13 bases between them. Germline loops: CDR1 LGHNA, CDR2 YNFKEQ. The CDR3 contains 13 residues. CDR3 coding DNA: TGTGCCAGCAGCCACTCCCGACAGACAGAGCAGTACTTC. Translation: CASSHSRQTEQYF.

This clone showed up just once. This chain connects TRBV18 to TRBJ2-7; a possible D gene is TRBD1 (5 bases). The CDR3 has 13 amino acids. With 2 bases removed from V and 5 bases from J, the gap between germline ends came to 10 bases. Germline V lookup: CDR1 KGHSH, CDR2 LQKENI. CDR3 sequence: CASSPTVGHEQYF. CDR3 coding DNA: TGTGCCAGCTCACCAACCGTGGGGCACGAGCAGTACTTC.

The genes are TRBV14 and TRBJ1-1, with a weak D call TRBD1 (6 bases). Germline V gives CDR1 SGHDN, CDR2 FVKESK. This CDR3 has 15 amino acids. Trimming took 6 bases from V and 3 from J, leaving 17 bases between them. Written as DNA, the CDR3 is TGTGCCAGCAGGAAGCACGAGGGGGTGGACACTGAAGCTTTCTTT. Amino acids: CASRKHEGVDTEAFF. Full variable domain (outside the CDR3, taken from reference TRBV14 and TRBJ1-1): EAGVTQFPSHSVIEKGQTVTLRCDPISGHDNLYWYRRVMGKEIKFLLHFVKESKQDESGMPNNRFLAERTGGTYSTLKVQPAELEDSGVYFCASRKHEGVDTEAFFGQGTRLTVV.

This clone was observed a handful of times. This chain joins TRBV5-5 and TRBJ2-2; weak D call: TRBD2 (5 bases). CDR1 SGHKS and CDR2 YYEKEE come from the germline V gene (reference sequence). Trimming took 4 bases from V and 4 from J, leaving 20 bases between them. This CDR3 has 17 amino acids. This CDR3 is CASSQRRSEGSTGELFF. The CDR3 DNA follows: TGTGCCAGCAGCCAGAGACGTTCCGAGGGTTCCACCGGGGAGCTGTTTTTT.